Listed below are T cell receptor beta chains from one sample, sequenced in a study of identical twins. Via MiXCR, TCRdb re-called the 5' RACE reads, giving one row per CDR3 protein. The sample contains 210,000 or so distinct CDR3 sequences, about 15% of which appear only once. These data are also associated with another study on T cells expressing NK-cell markers.

The sequencing input was CD8+ T cells sorted from blood. The source of these receptors is a woman between 18 and 29 years old in good health. Each CDR3 is given with its conserved first and last residue. Each record gives: CDR3 DNA, CDR3 protein, J gene, clone size, D gene, V gene. A D gene is named only where the DNA matches it firmly. Size tells how often a clone was seen (once, few, many) or the class of an expanded clone, and some rows leave it out.

CDR3 DNA: TGTGCCAGCAGCCTCGGCATTGGGTTGGCTTTCTTT
CDR3 protein: CASSLGIGLAFF
J gene: TRBJ1-1
clone size: -
D gene: -
V gene: TRBV11-3

CDR3 DNA: TGCGCCAGCAGCGTGTTCGGAACTAGCGGGAGGGCAGATACGCAGTATTTT
CDR3 protein: CASSVFGTSGRADTQYF
J gene: TRBJ2-3
clone size: many
D gene: TRBD2
V gene: TRBV5-1

CDR3 DNA: TGTGCCAGCAGTTCCTGGAGGCGGGAGCGGTGGGATGAGCAGTTCTTC
CDR3 protein: CASSSWRRERWDEQFF
J gene: TRBJ2-1
clone size: few
D gene: TRBD2
V gene: TRBV11-3

CDR3 DNA: TGTGCCAGCAGCTACGGACAAGACCTTATGAATGAGCAGTTCTTC
CDR3 protein: CASSYGQDLMNEQFF
J gene: TRBJ2-1
clone size: few
D gene: -
V gene: TRBV7-6

CDR3 DNA: TGCGCCAGCAGCCAAGAGTTGGGGGATCGGAGTCTCACAGATACGCAGTATTTT
CDR3 protein: CASSQELGDRSLTDTQYF
J gene: TRBJ2-3
clone size: -
D gene: -
V gene: TRBV4-3

CDR3 DNA: TGCAGTGCTAGGGGGGAGGACTACGAGCAGTACTTC
CDR3 protein: CSARGEDYEQYF
J gene: TRBJ2-7
clone size: -
D gene: -
V gene: TRBV20-1

CDR3 DNA: TGTGCCAGCAGCTTACCCCTAGCGGGATATGAGCAGTTCTTC
CDR3 protein: CASSLPLAGYEQFF
J gene: TRBJ2-1
clone size: few
D gene: TRBD2
V gene: TRBV7-9

CDR3 DNA: TGTGCCAGCAGTCCCTTGACAGGGGTCGCCCTCGCGGATGAGCAGTTCTTC
CDR3 protein: CASSPLTGVALADEQFF
J gene: TRBJ2-1
clone size: many
D gene: TRBD1
V gene: TRBV12-3/TRBV12-4

CDR3 DNA: TGCAGTGCTTTCACTAGCGGGAGGGCCTTATATAATGAGCAGTTCTTC
CDR3 protein: CSAFTSGRALYNEQFF
J gene: TRBJ2-1
clone size: -
D gene: TRBD2
V gene: TRBV20-1

CDR3 DNA: TGTGCCAGCAGCTTGAGCGGGGAGGGAGAGACCCAGTACTTC
CDR3 protein: CASSLSGEGETQYF
J gene: TRBJ2-5
clone size: few
D gene: TRBD2
V gene: TRBV11-2

CDR3 DNA: TGTGCCAGCACCCCCTCCGTGGCTACCTACGAGCAGTACTTC
CDR3 protein: CASTPSVATYEQYF
J gene: TRBJ2-7
clone size: few
D gene: -
V gene: TRBV7-8

CDR3 DNA: TGTGCCAGCAGCTCCGCCTTTACTAGCGGGGGGGCGTATGAGCAGTTCTTC
CDR3 protein: CASSSAFTSGGAYEQFF
J gene: TRBJ2-1
clone size: -
D gene: TRBD2
V gene: TRBV11-2

CDR3 DNA: TGTGCCAGCAGCTCGTCGGATCGCGGGTACAATGAGCAGTTCTTC
CDR3 protein: CASSSSDRGYNEQFF
J gene: TRBJ2-1
clone size: few
D gene: -
V gene: TRBV7-9

CDR3 DNA: TGTGCCAGCAGCGTAGGTCGAGAGGGTTTC
CDR3 protein: CASSVGREGF
J gene: TRBJ1-2
clone size: -
D gene: -
V gene: TRBV9

CDR3 DNA: TGCGCCAGCAGCAGGGGACTAGCGGGAGGTAGAGAGACCCAGTACTTC
CDR3 protein: CASSRGLAGGRETQYF
J gene: TRBJ2-5
clone size: -
D gene: TRBD2
V gene: TRBV5-1

CDR3 DNA: TGTGCCACGCACAGGTCGAGTCCCTACGAGCAGTACTTC
CDR3 protein: CATHRSSPYEQYF
J gene: TRBJ2-7
clone size: few
D gene: -
V gene: TRBV12-3/TRBV12-4

CDR3 DNA: TGCAGCGTCGAAGGGACAGGGAGCTCCTACAATGAGCAGTTCTTC
CDR3 protein: CSVEGTGSSYNEQFF
J gene: TRBJ2-1
clone size: -
D gene: TRBD1
V gene: TRBV29-1

CDR3 DNA: TGTGCCAGCGTAACTAGCGGGAGCTCCTACGAGCAGTACTTC
CDR3 protein: CASVTSGSSYEQYF
J gene: TRBJ2-7
clone size: -
D gene: TRBD2
V gene: TRBV6-5

CDR3 DNA: TGTGCCAGCAGCCAAGATTTGGGGACCCGCCCCGGGGAGCTGTTTTTT
CDR3 protein: CASSQDLGTRPGELFF
J gene: TRBJ2-2
clone size: few
D gene: -
V gene: TRBV4-2

CDR3 DNA: TGTGCCAGCAGCTTAGGGCAGGGGGTTTTCGGTCAGTACTTC
CDR3 protein: CASSLGQGVFGQYF
J gene: TRBJ2-4
clone size: once
D gene: TRBD1
V gene: TRBV7-9

CDR3 DNA: TGTGCCAGCAGCTTAAATGAGCAGTTCTTC
CDR3 protein: CASSLNEQFF
J gene: TRBJ2-1
clone size: many
D gene: -
V gene: TRBV12-3/TRBV12-4

CDR3 DNA: TGTGCCAGCAGTGAGAACTACCACACAGATACGCAGTATTTT
CDR3 protein: CASSENYHTDTQYF
J gene: TRBJ2-3
clone size: -
D gene: -
V gene: TRBV6-4

CDR3 DNA: TGTGCCAGCAGTAAAATGCAGGGGGCGGAGACCCAGTACTTC
CDR3 protein: CASSKMQGAETQYF
J gene: TRBJ2-5
clone size: -
D gene: TRBD1
V gene: TRBV6-1

CDR3 DNA: TGTGCCAGCAGTCCCTCCGGAGGTGTCTACGAGCAGTACTTC
CDR3 protein: CASSPSGGVYEQYF
J gene: TRBJ2-7
clone size: few
D gene: -
V gene: TRBV12-3/TRBV12-4

CDR3 DNA: TGCAGTGCTAGTCTTTTTGGGGGCTACACCTTC
CDR3 protein: CSASLFGGYTF
J gene: TRBJ1-2
clone size: -
D gene: -
V gene: TRBV20-1

CDR3 DNA: TGCAGCCCGAAACGGGCCGGGAACACTGAAGCTTTCTTT
CDR3 protein: CSPKRAGNTEAFF
J gene: TRBJ1-1
clone size: few
D gene: -
V gene: TRBV29-1

CDR3 DNA: TGTGCCACCAGCGGACATTCATCGTCCTACAATGAGCAGTTCTTC
CDR3 protein: CATSGHSSSYNEQFF
J gene: TRBJ2-1
clone size: -
D gene: -
V gene: TRBV15

CDR3 DNA: TGTGCCAGCAGTGGACTTTTCAATGAGCAGTTCTTC
CDR3 protein: CASSGLFNEQFF
J gene: TRBJ2-1
clone size: -
D gene: -
V gene: TRBV2

CDR3 DNA: TGCAGCGTTGACGTAACAGGGGGCGCGTGGACTGAAGCTTTCTTT
CDR3 protein: CSVDVTGGAWTEAFF
J gene: TRBJ1-1
clone size: few
D gene: TRBD1
V gene: TRBV29-1

CDR3 DNA: TGTGCCAGCAGCCTGGGGACTAGCGGGAGGACCTACGAGCAGTACTTC
CDR3 protein: CASSLGTSGRTYEQYF
J gene: TRBJ2-7
clone size: -
D gene: TRBD2
V gene: TRBV7-9

CDR3 DNA: TGTGCCAGCAGCTTCGGACAGGGGGCGTTTTACGAGCAGTACTTC
CDR3 protein: CASSFGQGAFYEQYF
J gene: TRBJ2-7
clone size: few
D gene: TRBD1
V gene: TRBV14

CDR3 DNA: TGCAGTGCTCGATCGCCTAGCGGGAGTCTTTACGAGCAGTACTTC
CDR3 protein: CSARSPSGSLYEQYF
J gene: TRBJ2-7
clone size: few
D gene: TRBD2
V gene: TRBV20-1

CDR3 DNA: TGTGCCAGCAGCGTAGGGGAGTTTGGGGACACAGATACGCAGTATTTT
CDR3 protein: CASSVGEFGDTDTQYF
J gene: TRBJ2-3
clone size: -
D gene: -
V gene: TRBV9

CDR3 DNA: TGTGCCAGCAGCTTAGCTGTAGCGGGGGAGTACAATGAGCAGTTCTTC
CDR3 protein: CASSLAVAGEYNEQFF
J gene: TRBJ2-1
clone size: -
D gene: TRBD2
V gene: TRBV7-9

CDR3 DNA: TGCAGCGTTATCCCCCTTAATGAGCAGTTCTTC
CDR3 protein: CSVIPLNEQFF
J gene: TRBJ2-1
clone size: few
D gene: -
V gene: TRBV29-1

CDR3 DNA: TGCGCCAGCAGCCAAGATAGGGACTACGAGCAGTACTTC
CDR3 protein: CASSQDRDYEQYF
J gene: TRBJ2-7
clone size: many
D gene: -
V gene: TRBV4-3

CDR3 DNA: TGTGCCAGCGGATCTGCGGTGGGTTTCGATGAGCAGTTCTTC
CDR3 protein: CASGSAVGFDEQFF
J gene: TRBJ2-1
clone size: -
D gene: -
V gene: TRBV5-5